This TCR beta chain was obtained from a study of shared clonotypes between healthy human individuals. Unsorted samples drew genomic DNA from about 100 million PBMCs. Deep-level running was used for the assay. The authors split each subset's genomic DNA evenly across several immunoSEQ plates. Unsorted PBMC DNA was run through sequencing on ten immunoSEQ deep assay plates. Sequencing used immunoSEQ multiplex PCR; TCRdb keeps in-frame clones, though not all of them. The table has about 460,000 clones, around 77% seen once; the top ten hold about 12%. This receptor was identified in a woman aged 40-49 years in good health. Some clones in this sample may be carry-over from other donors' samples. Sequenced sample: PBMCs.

CDR3 in amino acids: CASSYNLEQYF. The CDR3 region has the DNA TGTGCCAGCAGTTACAATCTCGAGCAGTACTTC. The genes are TRBV6-1 and TRBJ2-7, with unresolved D. The CDR3 spans 11 residues. Looked up from germline, CDR1 is MNHNS and CDR2 is SASEGT. V was pared by 5 bases and J by 6 bases, with 8 bases between.